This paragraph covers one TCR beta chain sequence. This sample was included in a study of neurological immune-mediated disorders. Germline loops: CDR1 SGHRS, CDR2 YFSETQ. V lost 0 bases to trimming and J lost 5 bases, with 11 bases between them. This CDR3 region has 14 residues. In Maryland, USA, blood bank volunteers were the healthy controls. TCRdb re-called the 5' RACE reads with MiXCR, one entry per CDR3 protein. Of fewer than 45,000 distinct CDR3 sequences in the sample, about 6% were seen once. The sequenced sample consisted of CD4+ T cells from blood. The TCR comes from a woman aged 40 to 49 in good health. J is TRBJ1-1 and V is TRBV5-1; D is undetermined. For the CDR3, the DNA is TGCGCCAGCAGCTTGGGATTGGGGAGTACTGAAGCTTTCTTT. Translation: CASSLGLGSTEAFF.